The next 19 T cell receptor beta chains were all read from a single sample in a study of T cells in Graves' hyperthyroidism and ophthalmopathy. Amplified TCR beta CDR3 regions came from RNA transcripts. Carried out on the TCR CDR3, a first-round RT-PCR used the HTBI primer set. TCRdb passed the multiplex PCR reads through MiXCR, listing each CDR3 protein once. The sample holds fewer than 700,000 distinct CDR3 sequences; roughly 15% are singletons and the top ten take approximately 3.9%. The sample comprised blood. The receptors originated from a woman in her twenties or thirties with Graves' hyperthyroidism.

This clonotype was seen repeatedly, ten times or more. V is TRBV2 and J is TRBJ2-6, with a tentative D call TRBD2 (5 bases). The CDR3 loop spans 14 amino acids. The V gene lost 3 bases and the J gene lost 4 bases, with 7 bases spanning the gap. The germline gives CDR1 SNHLY, CDR2 FYNNEI. The CDR3 nucleotides read TGTGCCAGCAGTGAGGGGAGAGGGGCCAACGTCCTGACTTTC. Its protein product is CASSEGRGANVLTF.

This clonotype occurred many times. The genes are TRBV27 and TRBJ2-7; the match to TRBD2 covers 8 bases. The CDR3 covers 15 residues. V dropped 5 bases and J dropped 0; count of bases not matched to a gene: 6. Germline-derived CDR1 and CDR2 are MNHEY and SMNVEV (reference sequence). CDR3 amino acids: CASSTIAGTSYEQYF. Written as DNA, the CDR3 is TGTGCCAGCAGTACCATAGCGGGAACCTCCTACGAGCAGTACTTC.

The CDR3 DNA reads TGTGCCAGCTCACCTCCAACAGGGGGTAGTTTTGGCTACACCTTC. It encodes CASSPPTGGSFGYTF. The chain links TRBV18 to TRBJ1-2; 8 positions agree with TRBD1. The germline V gene encodes CDR1 KGHSH and CDR2 LQKENI. The CDR3 is 15 residues long. The ends lost 3 bases at V and 7 bases at J; junction bases unmatched: 10.

This clonotype was seen a handful of times. This chain uses TRBV24-1 with TRBJ1-1, with unresolved D. Trimming pared 7 bases from V and 1 base from J, leaving 9 bases between. Germline V lookup: CDR1 KGHDR, CDR2 SFDVKD. CDR3 length: 13 amino acids. CDR3 DNA: TGTGCCACCAGGGAATCAGAGAACACTGAAGCTTTCTTT. Its protein product is CATRESENTEAFF.

This clonotype was counted ten times or more. The rearrangement uses TRBV28 and TRBJ2-7; no clear D gene. This CDR3 comprises 12 residues. The germline V gene has CDR1 MDHEN and CDR2 SYDVKM. The germline V and J ends were trimmed by 0 bases and 5 bases, with 5 bases remaining between them. The CDR3 DNA reads as TGTGCCAGCAGTTTATGGGAGAACGAGCAGTACTTC. Its protein product is CASSLWENEQYF.

The chain joins TRBV12-3 or TRBV12-4 to TRBJ2-5, with 9 bases identical to TRBD2. There are 16 residues in the CDR3. V lost 2 bases and J lost 2; bases outside the gene matches: 6. CDR3 bases: TGTGCCAGCAGTTTATCTAGCGGGATCACTCAAGAGACCCAGTACTTC. Its translation is CASSLSSGITQETQYF.

The chain links TRBV15 to TRBJ2-7, with D unresolved. The CDR3 has 15 amino acids. CDR1 is LNHNV and CDR2 is YYDKDF in the germline V gene (reference sequence). With 0 bases removed from V and 0 bases from J, the gap between germline ends came to 9 bases. The CDR3 bases are TGTGCCACCAGCAGAGATATTGGGGACTCCTACGAGCAGTACTTC. Protein sequence: CATSRDIGDSYEQYF.

This clonotype was seen many times. Here the CDR3 DNA reads TGTGCCAGCAGTTTGGGACTAAACAGCGATGAGCAGTTCTTC. Translating it yields CASSLGLNSDEQFF. The chain employs TRBV12-3 or TRBV12-4 and TRBJ2-1, with 7 positions matching TRBD2. The CDR3 contains 14 residues. Trimming took 3 bases from V and 8 from J; bases not matched to a gene: 7.

This clonotype was observed at least ten times. This chain joins TRBV2 and TRBJ2-3, with D uncertain. CDR3 size: 14 residues. The V and J ends lost 2 bases and 0 bases respectively, with 6 bases between them. Per germline, CDR1 SNHLY and CDR2 FYNNEI. This chain's CDR3 is CASSEYDSTDTQYF. The CDR3 bases are TGTGCCAGCAGTGAATATGACAGCACAGATACGCAGTATTTT.

The J gene is TRBJ2-2, the V gene TRBV11-3; D remains unclear. This CDR3 contains 13 residues. Germline CDR1 and CDR2: SGHNT and YENEEA. The V gene lost 4 bases and the J gene lost 8 bases, with 11 bases spanning the gap. DNA for the CDR3: TGTGCCAGCAGCTCGGCGGTTCGGGGGGAGCTGTTTTTT. This gives the protein CASSSAVRGELFF.

This clonotype was counted ten times or more. The chain employs TRBV12-3 or TRBV12-4 and TRBJ1-1, with D uncertain. With 7 bases removed from V and 2 bases from J, the gap between germline ends came to 8 bases. The CDR3 sequence is 12 residues long. The chain's CDR3 is CASTPGNTEAFF. CDR3 coding DNA: TGTGCCAGCACCCCAGGAAACACTGAAGCTTTCTTT.

This clonotype was seen a handful of times. This sequence joins TRBV11-2 and TRBJ2-5, with 14 bases lining up with TRBD2. Unmatched junction bases numbered 6, after V lost 4 bases and J lost 5 bases. This CDR3 is built from 16 residues. Looked up from germline, CDR1 is SGHAT and CDR2 is FQNNGV. Here the CDR3 reads CASSSTGLAGVETQYF. As DNA, the CDR3 is TGTGCCAGCAGCTCAACGGGACTAGCGGGAGTGGAGACCCAGTACTTC.

Comment on this clonotype: This may arise from a read error, as a much more abundant clone is one base away. The chain couples TRBV9 to TRBJ1-1; D remains unclear. This CDR3 comprises 14 residues. CDR1 and CDR2 (germline): SGDLS, YYNGEE. In nucleotides, the CDR3 is TGTGCCAGCAGCGTAGTGACGGGGAACACTGAAGCTCTCTTT. It specifies CASSVVTGNTEALF.

This clonotype was seen a few times. The chain employs TRBV6-5 and TRBJ1-1, with TRBD1 matching 7 bases. After removal of 2 bases from V and 11 bases from J, the junction contained 5 bases not matched to a gene. This CDR3 contains 12 residues. Germline assignment: CDR1 MNHEY and CDR2 SVGAGI. The CDR3 spells CASSYEGRGAFF. The CDR3 DNA sequence: TGTGCCAGCAGTTACGAGGGCAGGGGGGCTTTCTTT.

The V and J genes are TRBV12-3 or TRBV12-4 and TRBJ1-2; D gene unclear. V lost 1 base and J 4 bases, leaving 10 bases between the germline ends. This CDR3 has 14 residues. CDR3 loop: CASSLGQSPYGYTF. The CDR3 DNA follows: TGTGCCAGCAGTTTAGGGCAGTCCCCCTATGGCTACACCTTC.

This clonotype was detected ten times or more. CDR3 in amino acids: CASSPSVYNEQFF. The CDR3 DNA follows: TGTGCCAGCTCACCAAGCGTTTATAATGAGCAGTTCTTC. The gene calls are TRBV18 and TRBJ2-1; the D is unclear. Trimming removed 2 bases at V and 7 bases at J, with 9 bases between. The CDR3 loop spans 13 amino acids. In germline, CDR1 is KGHSH, CDR2 LQKENI.

V is TRBV9 and J is TRBJ1-2, with D possibly matching TRBD1 (5 bases). This CDR3 comprises 13 residues. V lost 1 base to trimming and J lost 6 bases, with 10 bases between them. The germline gives CDR1 SGDLS, CDR2 YYNGEE. The CDR3 here is CASSVFLGDGYTF. The CDR3 nucleotides read TGTGCCAGCAGCGTATTTCTAGGGGATGGCTACACCTTC.

V and J are TRBV2 and TRBJ1-1; 8 nucleotides match TRBD1. V was clipped by 1 base and J by 3 bases; unmatched bases: 1. Germline V gene sequence: CDR1 SNHLY, CDR2 FYNNEI. This CDR3 spans 14 amino acids. CDR3 loop: CASSEGTGYTEAFF. The CDR3 nucleotides read TGTGCCAGCAGTGAAGGGACAGGGTACACTGAAGCTTTCTTT. The full variable domain, with the rest looked up from reference TRBV2 and TRBJ1-1, is EPEVTQTPSHQVTQMGQEVILRCVPISNHLYFYWYRQILGQKVEFLVSFYNNEISEKSEIFDDQFSVERPDGSNFTLKIRSTKLEDSAMYFCASSEGTGYTEAFFGQGTRLTVV.

The chain couples TRBV24-1 to TRBJ2-7; 13 positions match TRBD2. J was trimmed by 2 bases and V by 9 bases; bases with no gene match: 9. This CDR3 is built from 16 residues. Germline assignment: CDR1 KGHDR and CDR2 SFDVKD. In DNA, the CDR3 is TGTGCCACCCCGACTAGCGGGAGGCGAAATACCTACGAGCAGTACTTC. This gives the protein CATPTSGRRNTYEQYF.